Listed here are 2 T cell receptor beta chains from one sample, sequenced in a study of T cells after yellow fever vaccination. TCRdb analysed the 5' RACE reads with MiXCR anew, one entry per CDR3 protein. The sample holds 25,000 to 35,000 distinct CDR3 sequences, 6.3% seen once. Sequencing used PBMCs, either bulk or a sorted T-cell subset (CD4+, CD8+, memory, or dextramer-sorted; not recorded which), obtained on the day of the yellow fever booster vaccination. The receptors derive from a man aged 25 to 40 who received the YFV17D yellow fever vaccine.

This clonotype was seen a few times. The chain has TRBV20-1 and TRBJ2-1, with TRBD2 matching 10 bases. Germline loops: CDR1 DFQATT, CDR2 SNEGSKA (reference sequence). The CDR3 covers 15 residues. With V trimmed by 0 bases and J by 13 bases, 12 bases remained unmatched. CDR3 loop: CSARDPLPSSGGQFF. DNA for the CDR3: TGCAGTGCTAGAGACCCACTCCCCTCTAGCGGGGGCCAGTTCTTC.

In its sample, this clonotype was seen many times. The chain carries TRBV29-1 and TRBJ2-1; 14 nucleotides match TRBD2. The CDR3 has 17 amino acids. CDR1 is SQVTM and CDR2 is ANQGSEA in the germline V gene. Trimming took 6 bases from V and 1 from J; bases not matched to a gene: 8. CDR3 sequence reads: CSVTGTSGSESYNEQFF. CDR3 nucleotide sequence: TGCAGCGTGACCGGGACTAGCGGGAGCGAATCCTACAATGAGCAGTTCTTC.